This T cell receptor (beta chain) was sequenced during a study of shared T cell receptors in the human thymus. TCRdb keeps only in-frame clones here, not all; method: immunoSEQ multiplex PCR. The sample comprises almost 550,000 clones, approximately 78% of which are singletons, and about 0.013% rests with the top ten. The V and J ends lost 4 bases and 7 bases, in that order; junction bases with no gene match: 7. The CDR3 sequence is 12 residues long. The V gene's germline CDR1 is SQVTM and CDR2 ANQGSEA. The same data also contributed to another study, on human thymus T cells. Per that study: Resections were taken during corrective heart surgery, and the thymus tissue came from these. Both thymic and peripheral blood repertoires showed apparently biased V and J usage. Related research reported highly overlapping thymic repertoires among unrelated individuals.

Sequencing input: thymocytes. The chain recombines TRBV29-1 with TRBJ2-7; 7 positions match TRBD2. The sequence came from a boy under two years old with a congenital heart defect. The CDR3 DNA reads as TGCAGCGTTGCAGGGAGGGCTGGGGAGCAGTACTTC. Its translation is CSVAGRAGEQYF.